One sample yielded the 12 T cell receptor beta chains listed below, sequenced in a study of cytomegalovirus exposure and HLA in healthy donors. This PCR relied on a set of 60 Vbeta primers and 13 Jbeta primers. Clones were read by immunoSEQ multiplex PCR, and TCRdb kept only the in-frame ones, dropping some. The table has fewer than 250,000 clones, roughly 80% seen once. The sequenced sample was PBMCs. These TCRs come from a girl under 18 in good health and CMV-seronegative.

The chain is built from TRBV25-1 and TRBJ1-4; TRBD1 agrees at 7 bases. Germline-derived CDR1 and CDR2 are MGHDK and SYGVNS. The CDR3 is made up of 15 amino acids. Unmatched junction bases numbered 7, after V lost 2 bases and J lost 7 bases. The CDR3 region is CASSERRGGSEKLFF. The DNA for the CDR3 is TGTGCCAGCAGTGAAAGGCGAGGGGGCAGTGAAAAACTGTTTTTT.

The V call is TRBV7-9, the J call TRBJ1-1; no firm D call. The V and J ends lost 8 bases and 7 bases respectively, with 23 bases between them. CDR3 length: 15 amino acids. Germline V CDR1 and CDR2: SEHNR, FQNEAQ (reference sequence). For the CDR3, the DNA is TGTGCCAGCGGGTCCGATGGGGAGGTCTACGGTGAAGCTTTCTTT. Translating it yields CASGSDGEVYGEAFF.

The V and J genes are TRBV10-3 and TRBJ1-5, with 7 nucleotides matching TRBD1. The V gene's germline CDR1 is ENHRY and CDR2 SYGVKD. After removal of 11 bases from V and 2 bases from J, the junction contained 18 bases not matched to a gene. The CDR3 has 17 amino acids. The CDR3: CAHTWDSPKEGNQPQHF. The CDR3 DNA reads TGTGCCCACACCTGGGACAGCCCTAAAGAGGGCAATCAGCCCCAGCATTTT.

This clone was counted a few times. The CDR3 sequence: CASSPQEGVTEAFF. Here the CDR3 DNA reads TGTGCCAGTAGCCCCCAGGAAGGGGTCACTGAAGCTTTCTTT. J is TRBJ1-1 and V is TRBV19; perhaps TRBD1 as D (5 bases). Germline loops: CDR1 LNHDA, CDR2 SQIVND (reference sequence). CDR3 length equals 14 residues. V dropped 6 bases and J dropped 4 bases, with 15 bases sitting between them.

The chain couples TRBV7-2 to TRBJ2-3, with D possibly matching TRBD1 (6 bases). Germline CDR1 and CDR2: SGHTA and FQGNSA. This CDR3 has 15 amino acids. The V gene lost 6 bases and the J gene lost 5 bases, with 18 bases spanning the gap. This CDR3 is CASSYQTGPQDTQYF. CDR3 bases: TGTGCCAGCAGTTATCAGACAGGTCCCCAAGATACGCAGTATTTT.

CDR3 nucleotides: TGTGCCAGCAGGGGCGGGCTAGCGGGGGCACGACAAGAGACCCAGTACTTC. Translation: CASRGGLAGARQETQYF. The chain recombines TRBV11-2 with TRBJ2-5; TRBD2 matches at 10 bases. From germline, CDR1 is SGHAT and CDR2 FQNNGV. After removal of 6 bases from V and 2 bases from J, the junction contained 12 bases not matched to a gene. The CDR3 extends over 17 amino acids.

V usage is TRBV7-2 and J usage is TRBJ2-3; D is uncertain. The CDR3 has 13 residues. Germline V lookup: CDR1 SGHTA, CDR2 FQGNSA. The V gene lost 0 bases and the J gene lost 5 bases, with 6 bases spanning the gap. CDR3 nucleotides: TGTGCCAGCAGCTTAGCTTCGGGAGATACGCAGTATTTT. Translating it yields CASSLASGDTQYF.

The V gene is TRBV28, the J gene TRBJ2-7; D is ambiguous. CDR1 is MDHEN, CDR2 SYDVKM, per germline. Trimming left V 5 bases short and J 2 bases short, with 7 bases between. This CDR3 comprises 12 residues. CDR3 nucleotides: TGTGCCAGCAGTCTCTCCGCCTACGAGCAGTACTTC. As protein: CASSLSAYEQYF.

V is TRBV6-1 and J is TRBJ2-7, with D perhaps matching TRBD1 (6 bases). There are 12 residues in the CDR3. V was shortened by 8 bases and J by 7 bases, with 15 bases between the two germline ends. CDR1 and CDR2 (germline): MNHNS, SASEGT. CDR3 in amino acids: CASSLGAKEQYF. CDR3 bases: TGTGCCAGCTCCCTGGGGGCGAAGGAGCAGTACTTC.

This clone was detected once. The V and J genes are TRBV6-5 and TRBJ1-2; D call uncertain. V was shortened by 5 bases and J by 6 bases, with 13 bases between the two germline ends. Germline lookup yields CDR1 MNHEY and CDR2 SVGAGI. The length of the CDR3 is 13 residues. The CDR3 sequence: CASSEDGRDGYTF. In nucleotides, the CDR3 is TGTGCCAGCAGTGAAGATGGGCGAGATGGCTACACCTTC.

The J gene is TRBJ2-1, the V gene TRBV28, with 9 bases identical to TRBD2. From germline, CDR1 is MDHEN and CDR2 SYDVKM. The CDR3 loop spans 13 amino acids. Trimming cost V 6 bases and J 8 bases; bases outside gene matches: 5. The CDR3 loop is CASSLRTSDEQFF. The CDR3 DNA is TGTGCCAGCAGCCTTCGGACTAGCGATGAGCAGTTCTTC.

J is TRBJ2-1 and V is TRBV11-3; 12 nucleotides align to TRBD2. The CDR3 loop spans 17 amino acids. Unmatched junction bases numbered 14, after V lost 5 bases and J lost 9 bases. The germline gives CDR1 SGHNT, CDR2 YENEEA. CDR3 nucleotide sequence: TGTGCCAGCAGCAAGACTATGACTAGCGGGAGTCTGGGTGAGCAGTTCTTC. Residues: CASSKTMTSGSLGEQFF.